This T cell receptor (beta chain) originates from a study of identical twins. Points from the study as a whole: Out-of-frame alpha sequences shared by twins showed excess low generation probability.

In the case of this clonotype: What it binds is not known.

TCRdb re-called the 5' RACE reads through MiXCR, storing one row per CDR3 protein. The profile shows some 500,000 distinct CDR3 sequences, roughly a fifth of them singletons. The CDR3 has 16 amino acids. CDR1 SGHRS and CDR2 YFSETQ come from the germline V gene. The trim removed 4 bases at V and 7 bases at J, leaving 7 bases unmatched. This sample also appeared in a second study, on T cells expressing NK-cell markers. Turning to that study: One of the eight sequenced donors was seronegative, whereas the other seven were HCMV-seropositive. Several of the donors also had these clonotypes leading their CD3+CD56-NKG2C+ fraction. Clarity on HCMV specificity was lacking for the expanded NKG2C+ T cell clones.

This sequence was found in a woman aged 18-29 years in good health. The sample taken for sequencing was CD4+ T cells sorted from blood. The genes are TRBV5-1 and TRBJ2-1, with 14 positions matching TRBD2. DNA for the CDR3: TGCGCCAGCAGCCGTCCGGGACTAGCGGGAGTTAATGAGCAGTTCTTC. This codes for CASSRPGLAGVNEQFF.